These 18 T cell receptor beta chains were all obtained from the same sample, sequenced in a study of CD8 T cells in Susac syndrome (dated by TCRdb to the late 2010s). The library relied on the immunoSEQ multiplex PCR assay. RNA was extracted using the RNeasy kit, and roughly 0.5 to 1 microgram was reverse transcribed with random hexamers. TCRdb took the public reads, trimmed them with fastp at Q25, ran MiXCR for clone calling and kept in-frame beta chains. Merged by CDR3 protein, the rows form single entries marked with the most common genes and DNA. Across this sample there are 150,000 or so distinct CDR3 sequences, with approximately 94% seen only once. Together, the top ten hold approximately 0.12% of the sample. The sample comprised CD4+ T cells from PBMCs. These receptor sequences come from a human donor with Susac syndrome.

This clonotype was counted a few times. The chain employs TRBV6-1 and TRBJ2-7; D might be TRBD2 (6 bases). V dropped 7 bases and J dropped 7 bases, with 14 bases sitting between them. Germline V gene data show CDR1 as MNHNS and CDR2 as SASEGT. The CDR3 covers 12 residues. The CDR3 coding sequence is TGTGCCAGCAAGACAGCGGGTTGGGAGCAGTACTTC. Its translation: CASKTAGWEQYF.

The chain recombines TRBV14 with TRBJ1-4, with D perhaps TRBD1 (5 bases). V was trimmed by 5 bases and J by 5 bases, leaving 15 bases between them. The germline V gene encodes CDR1 SGHDN and CDR2 FVKESK. The CDR3 consists of 15 residues. CDR3 in amino acids: CASSIRTTGNEKLFF. The CDR3 DNA follows: TGTGCCAGCAGCATCCGGACAACCGGAAATGAAAAACTGTTTTTT.

V and J are TRBV7-3 and TRBJ2-3; no definite D call. The CDR3 contains 13 residues. Trimming cost V 2 bases and J 4 bases, with 7 bases left between them. Germline CDR1 and CDR2: SGHTA and FQGTGA. The CDR3 DNA follows: TGTGCCAGCAGCTTACGTAGGGCAGATACGCAGTATTTT. Its protein product is CASSLRRADTQYF.

The rearrangement uses TRBV4-2 and TRBJ2-3; 7 bases align to TRBD2. Losses at the gene ends were 1 base for V and 0 bases for J; bases not matched to a gene: 4. The CDR3 sequence is 16 residues long. The germline V gene encodes CDR1 LGHNA and CDR2 YNFKEQ. The CDR3 spells CASSQGGSGSTDTQYF. For the CDR3, the DNA is TGTGCCAGCAGCCAAGGTGGTAGCGGGAGCACAGATACGCAGTATTTT.

In its sample, this clonotype was seen once. CDR3: CSARTSGGGETQYF. The CDR3 DNA follows: TGCAGCGCCCGGACTAGCGGGGGGGGAGAGACCCAGTACTTC. The chain joins TRBV29-1 to TRBJ2-5; 15 nucleotides match TRBD2. This CDR3 region has 14 residues. V gave up 7 bases and J gave up 4 bases; unmatched junction bases: 4. Germline CDR1 is SQVTM and CDR2 is ANQGSEA.

The chain employs TRBV4-3 and TRBJ2-3, with D possibly matching TRBD2 (7 bases). V lost 4 bases and J lost 0, with 20 bases in between. Germline V CDR1 and CDR2: LGHNA, YSLEER. The CDR3 is 18 amino acids. The CDR3 DNA sequence: TGCGCCAGCAGCCCAAGGGGGGGGAGATTCGCTAGCACAGATACGCAGTATTTT. Its protein is CASSPRGGRFASTDTQYF.

The chain joins TRBV24-1 to TRBJ2-5; the match to TRBD2 covers 7 bases. The CDR3 sequence is 14 residues long. V trimming: 6 bases; J trimming: 2 bases; junction bases outside the gene matches: 5. In germline, CDR1 is KGHDR, CDR2 SFDVKD. The CDR3: CATSSPSGQETQYF. CDR3 DNA sequence: TGTGCCACCAGTTCGCCTAGCGGACAAGAGACCCAGTACTTC.

This chain links TRBV7-2 with TRBJ2-1; tentative D call: TRBD2 (6 bases). The CDR3 is 15 residues long. Trimming stripped 1 base from V and 3 bases from J, with 10 bases between. Germline values: CDR1 SGHTA, CDR2 FQGNSA. The CDR3: CASSLESGYYNEQFF. The CDR3, as DNA: TGTGCCAGCAGCTTAGAGAGCGGGTACTACAATGAGCAGTTCTTC.

The chain joins TRBV20-1 to TRBJ2-7; D possibly corresponds to TRBD2 (6 bases). Germline lookup yields CDR1 DFQATT and CDR2 SNEGSKA (reference sequence). This CDR3 is 15 amino acids long. V lost 1 base, J lost 1 base, and 14 bases lay in between. The CDR3 sequence: CSARVPRGPSYEQYV. The DNA for the CDR3 is TGCAGTGCTAGAGTCCCGCGGGGTCCTTCCTACGAGCAGTACGTC.

This chain connects TRBV29-1 to TRBJ2-2; D is perhaps TRBD2 (6 bases). This CDR3 contains 14 residues. V was clipped by 4 bases and J by 1 base, with 10 bases between them. In germline, CDR1 is SQVTM, CDR2 ANQGSEA. CDR3 amino acids: CSVASAQNTGELFF. In nucleotides, the CDR3 is TGCAGCGTTGCTAGCGCCCAGAACACCGGGGAGCTGTTTTTT.

V usage is TRBV12-3 or TRBV12-4 and J usage is TRBJ2-6, with D possibly matching TRBD1 (5 bases). V gave up 8 bases and J gave up 13 bases, with 21 bases separating them. This CDR3 region has 14 residues. CDR3 protein: CASGHSDNTMVLTF. The CDR3 DNA reads TGTGCCAGCGGCCATTCGGACAACACGATGGTCCTGACTTTC.

This clonotype has just one count. This chain connects TRBV30 to TRBJ2-2; D unresolved. Per germline, CDR1 GTSNPN and CDR2 SVGIG (reference sequence). Trimming shortened V by 2 bases and J by 5 bases, and 3 bases separated the two germline ends. The CDR3 is 11 residues long. The CDR3 loop is CAWSRTGELFF. For the CDR3, the DNA is TGTGCCTGGAGTCGGACCGGGGAGCTGTTTTTT.

This rearrangement joins TRBV4-2 to TRBJ2-1, with D perhaps TRBD1 (5 bases). With 3 bases removed from V and 6 bases from J, the gap between germline ends came to 21 bases. The CDR3 runs to 17 residues. Germline V gene data show CDR1 as LGHNA and CDR2 as YNFKEQ. CDR3 nucleotides: TGTGCCAGCAGCCAGGCTGGAAGACTGAAAACAGGCAATGAGCAGTTCTTC. Translation gives CASSQAGRLKTGNEQFF.

The chain recombines TRBV7-8 with TRBJ2-6; D possibly corresponds to TRBD2 (6 bases). Germline V CDR1 and CDR2: SGHVS, FQNEAQ. The CDR3 is 19 amino acids. Between the trimmed V and J ends, which lost 2 bases and 4 bases, there was a span of 21 bases. In DNA, the CDR3 is TGTGCCAGCAGCTTATCCCGGGAGATTGGGGTTGCGGGGGCCAACGTCCTGACTTTC. This gives the protein CASSLSREIGVAGANVLTF. Full variable domain (missing parts from reference TRBV7-8 and TRBJ2-6): GAGVSQSPRYKVAKRGQDVALRCDPISGHVSLFWYQQALGQGPEFLTYFQNEAQLDKSGLPSDRFFAERPEGSVSTLKIQRTQQEDSAVYLCASSLSREIGVAGANVLTFGAGSRLTVL.

This clonotype was detected once. The rearrangement uses TRBV29-1 and TRBJ2-3; D is possibly TRBD1 (5 bases). Germline V CDR1 and CDR2: SQVTM, ANQGSEA. This CDR3 has 12 amino acids. V lost 8 bases, J lost 2 bases, and 11 bases lay in between. CDR3 in amino acids: CSQQGDTDTQYF. In DNA, the CDR3 is TGCAGCCAACAAGGGGACACAGATACGCAGTATTTT.

This chain connects TRBV12-3 or TRBV12-4 to TRBJ2-6, with TRBD2 matching 7 bases. The J segment lost 0 bases and the V segment lost 4 bases, leaving 3 bases of the junction unmatched. The CDR3 has 16 amino acids. CDR3 in amino acids: CASSSGTISGANVLTF. The CDR3 nucleotides read TGTGCCAGCAGTTCCGGGACTATCTCTGGGGCCAACGTCCTGACTTTC.

The chain has TRBV6-2 or TRBV6-3 and TRBJ2-1; weak D call: TRBD1 (7 bases). The ends were cut back, 8 bases at V and 5 bases at J, with 16 bases in the middle. Germline V gene data show CDR1 as MNHEY and CDR2 as SVGEGT. CDR3 length: 14 amino acids. The CDR3 region is CASGRAGGNNEQFF. CDR3 DNA: TGTGCCAGCGGAAGGGCAGGGGGGAACAATGAGCAGTTCTTC.

The chain carries TRBV4-2 and TRBJ1-6; 8 bases fit TRBD1. Germline V gives CDR1 LGHNA, CDR2 YNFKEQ. V trimming: 1 base; J trimming: 8 bases; junction bases outside the gene matches: 7. The CDR3 covers 16 residues. The CDR3 is CASSQVQGAMDSPLHF. DNA for the CDR3: TGTGCCAGCAGCCAAGTTCAGGGGGCTATGGATTCACCCCTCCACTTT.